Shown below are 28 T cell receptor beta chains from a single sample sequenced in a study of glioma-infiltrating T cells (dated by TCRdb to about 2016). Sequenced using an Illumina MiSeq. TCR alpha and beta CDR3 regions were amplified with the iRepertoire nested amplicon-rescue multiplex PCR (arm-PCR) platform from RNA. TCRdb applied fastp at Q25 and MiXCR to the public reads, then kept only in-frame beta chains. Duplicate CDR3 protein sequences are folded into a single record with the most common DNA and genes. The table for this sample lists around 180,000 distinct CDR3 sequences; roughly two fifths of them were counted only once. The leading ten clones occupy roughly 5.2% of the sample. Material: glioma tissue, nonneoplastic brain tissue, or PBMCs (not recorded which). All receptors derive from a human donor with low-grade glioma or glioblastoma, undergoing nonglioma brain surgery, or in good health (not recorded which).

As for this clonotype: A junction boundary mismatches the germline segment, possibly from a read error. The rearrangement joins TRBV20-1 to TRBJ2-3; 10 bases line up with TRBD2. In germline, CDR1 is DFQATT, CDR2 SNEGSKA (reference sequence). The CDR3 has 15 amino acids. In DNA, the CDR3 is TGCAGTGCTACGAAGGGACTAGCGCCCACAGATAAGCAGTATTTT. This codes for CSATKGLAPTDKQYF.

V usage is TRBV3-1 and J usage is TRBJ2-1; TRBD2 is a possible D gene (6 bases). V shed 4 bases and J shed 4 bases, with 11 bases lying between them. The germline V gene encodes CDR1 LGHDT and CDR2 YNNKEL (reference sequence). CDR3 length: 14 amino acids. The CDR3 loop is CASSRRDLYNEQFF. DNA for the CDR3: TGTGCCAGCAGCCGCCGGGACTTATACAATGAGCAGTTCTTC.

To note about this clonotype: One junction end does not reproduce the germline sequence, and a read error may be involved. This rearrangement joins TRBV27 to TRBJ2-1, with D uncertain. This CDR3 comprises 16 residues. Looked up from germline, CDR1 is MNHEY and CDR2 is SMNVEV (reference sequence). The CDR3 loop is CATSATKGTSYNEQFF. The CDR3, as DNA: TGTGCCACCAGTGCTACTAAGGGAACATCCTACAATGAGCAGTTCTTC.

This clonotype showed up just a few times. The gene calls are TRBV11-2 and TRBJ2-1, with D perhaps assigned TRBD1 or TRBD2 (5 bases each). V lost 2 bases, J lost 6 bases, and 17 bases lay in between. In germline, CDR1 is SGHAT, CDR2 FQNNGV. The CDR3 contains 16 residues. CDR3 sequence reads: CASSLKRGFGGNEQFF. As DNA, the CDR3 is TGTGCCAGCAGCTTAAAACGCGGTTTTGGGGGCAATGAGCAGTTCTTC.

The gene calls are TRBV7-2 and TRBJ1-4, with D uncertain. Trimming cost V 5 bases and J 0 bases, with 7 bases left between them. The CDR3 sequence is 14 residues long. Germline V gene sequence: CDR1 SGHTA, CDR2 FQGNSA. The CDR3 nucleotides read TGTGCCAGCAGCCCGGGGTCAACTAATGAAAAACTGTTTTTT. Translating gives CASSPGSTNEKLFF.

In this sample, this clonotype turned up many times. V gene TRBV20-1 combines with J gene TRBJ1-2; D remains ambiguous. The V gene's germline CDR1 is DFQATT and CDR2 SNEGSKA (reference sequence). With 1 base removed from V and 2 bases from J, the gap between germline ends came to 26 bases. There are 19 residues in the CDR3. As DNA, the CDR3 is TGCAGTGCTAGAGTGAATCCTAGAGGGCCCACCCCAGCGAACTATGGCTACACCTTC. Its translation is CSARVNPRGPTPANYGYTF.

This clonotype has ten or more counts. The chain has TRBV20-1 and TRBJ1-6; D is unclear. There are 13 residues in the CDR3. The V gene lost 1 base and the J gene lost 6 bases, with 7 bases spanning the gap. The germline CDR1 and CDR2 sequences are DFQATT and SNEGSKA (reference sequence). The CDR3 bases are TGCAGTGCTAGAGCCGACTTTAATTCACCCCTCCACTTT. It translates to CSARADFNSPLHF.

In this sample, this clonotype turned up many times. V is TRBV2 and J is TRBJ2-1, with 9 bases matching TRBD2. V shed 6 bases and J 10 bases; nucleotides not matched to a gene: 10. In germline, CDR1 is SNHLY, CDR2 FYNNEI. CDR3 length: 14 amino acids. CDR3 nucleotide sequence: TGTGCCAGCAGACGATCGGGACTAGCATACGAGCAGTTCTTC. It codes for CASRRSGLAYEQFF.

In this sample, this clonotype turned up many times. The chain couples TRBV18 to TRBJ2-5, with D perhaps TRBD1 (5 bases). Trimming removed 5 bases from V and 2 bases from J, with 12 bases in between. The CDR3 extends over 14 amino acids. Per the germline V gene, CDR1 is KGHSH and CDR2 is LQKENI. In nucleotides, the CDR3 is TGTGCCAGCTCATATCGACAGACGCAAGAGACCCAGTACTTC. Its protein is CASSYRQTQETQYF.

The rearrangement uses TRBV19 and TRBJ2-7, with D perhaps TRBD2 (5 bases). Per germline, CDR1 LNHDA and CDR2 SQIVND (reference sequence). V was trimmed by 7 bases and J by 2 bases, leaving 12 bases between them. CDR3 length: 13 amino acids. The CDR3 is CASKGEGTYEQYF. In DNA form, the CDR3 reads TGTGCCAGTAAGGGAGAGGGAACCTACGAGCAGTACTTC.

Of note for this clonotype: This may arise from a read error, as a much more abundant clone is one base away. CDR3 residues: CATSSGIEQFF. DNA of the CDR3: TGTGCCACCAGCAGTGGTATTGAGCAGTTCTTC. The chain links TRBV24-1 to TRBJ2-1; D is ambiguous. This CDR3 has 11 amino acids. Trimming left V 7 bases short and J 9 bases short, with 9 bases between. Germline assignment: CDR1 KGHDR and CDR2 SFDVKD.

This clonotype has more than one count but fewer than ten. In nucleotides, the CDR3 is TGTGCCAGTAGTATCGGGGTGAACACCGGGGAGCTGTTTTTT. Encoded protein: CASSIGVNTGELFF. V usage is TRBV19 and J usage is TRBJ2-2; D possibly corresponds to TRBD2 (5 bases). Trimming removed 3 bases at V and 1 base at J, with 6 bases between. Germline assignment: CDR1 LNHDA and CDR2 SQIVND (reference sequence). The CDR3 is 14 amino acids.

Concerning this clonotype: A clone one base away is much larger, so this may be a read error. The gene calls are TRBV4-2 and TRBJ1-1, with 8 bases that match TRBD1. V dropped 2 bases and J dropped 1; count of bases not matched to a gene: 3. Looked up from germline, CDR1 is LGHNA and CDR2 is YNFKEQ. The CDR3 is made up of 15 amino acids. CDR3: CASSQSTGENTEAFF. The CDR3 nucleotides read TGTGCCAGCAGCCAATCGACAGGGGAGAACACTGAAGCTTTCTTT.

This clonotype was seen many times. The chain combines TRBV28 with TRBJ1-1; D is unclear. Trimming took 5 bases from V and 3 from J, leaving 7 bases between them. This CDR3 is 12 amino acids long. Germline V lookup: CDR1 MDHEN, CDR2 SYDVKM. The CDR3 reads CASSRRHTEAFF. The DNA for the CDR3 is TGTGCCAGCAGTCGACGGCACACTGAAGCTTTCTTT. The full variable domain, with the rest looked up from reference TRBV28 and TRBJ1-1, is DVKVTQSSRYLVKRTGEKVFLECVQDMDHENMFWYRQDPGLGLRLIYFSYDVKMKEKGDIPEGYSVSREKKERFSLILESASTNQTSMYLCASSRRHTEAFFGQGTRLTVV.

With regard to this clonotype: Just one base apart from a much larger clone, this may be a read error. V gene TRBV28 combines with J gene TRBJ2-7, with no clear D. Per the germline V gene, CDR1 is MDHEN and CDR2 is SYDVKM. V lost 6 bases to trimming and J lost 2 bases, with 14 bases between them. This CDR3 spans 14 amino acids. In DNA, the CDR3 is TGTGCCAGCAGACACCGACATGCTACCTACGAGCAGTACTTC. Protein sequence: CASRHRHATYEQYF. The whole variable domain, filled in from reference TRBV28 and TRBJ2-7, reads DVKVTQSSRYLVKRTGEKVFLECVQDMDHENMFWYRQDPGLGLRLIYFSYDVKMKEKGDIPEGYSVSREKKERFSLILESASTNQTSMYLCASRHRHATYEQYFGPGTRLTVT.

This clonotype was observed at least ten times. The chain combines TRBV28 with TRBJ2-7; TRBD2 is a possible D gene (5 bases). Germline CDR1 is MDHEN and CDR2 is SYDVKM. The V end lost 5 bases, the J end lost 7 bases, and 15 bases lay between the germline ends. This CDR3 has 13 residues. The CDR3 DNA is TGTGCCAGCAGTGGCAACTCCCCGGGGGAGCAGTACTTC. Translating it yields CASSGNSPGEQYF.

This clonotype was recorded many times. This chain links TRBV5-4 with TRBJ1-1; no clear D gene. Trimming took 5 bases from V and 1 from J, leaving 9 bases between them. The CDR3 spans 13 residues. Germline lookup yields CDR1 SGHNT and CDR2 YYREEE (reference sequence). The DNA of the CDR3 is TGTGCCAGCAGTTTAGCAGGGAACACTGAAGCTTTCTTT. As protein: CASSLAGNTEAFF. The variable domain in full, completed from reference TRBV5-4 and TRBJ1-1, reads ETGVTQSPTHLIKTRGQQVTLRCSSQSGHNTVSWYQQALGQGPQFIFQYYREEENGRGNFPPRFSGLQFPNYSSELNVNALELDDSALYLCASSLAGNTEAFFGQGTRLTVV.

This chain connects TRBV3-1 to TRBJ1-6; D unresolved. This CDR3 comprises 14 residues. Trimming shortened V by 0 bases and J by 11 bases, and 11 bases separated the two germline ends. CDR1 LGHDT and CDR2 YNNKEL come from the germline V gene (reference sequence). The DNA for the CDR3 is TGTGCCAGCAGCCAAGAAATTCTACAGACACCCCTCCACTTT. Translated: CASSQEILQTPLHF.

This clonotype was seen many times. This CDR3 is CSPAPGLATDTQYF. CDR3 sequence (DNA): TGCAGTCCCGCCCCGGGACTAGCAACAGATACGCAGTATTTT. The rearrangement joins TRBV20-1 to TRBJ2-3; 9 bases match TRBD2. CDR1 is DFQATT, CDR2 SNEGSKA, per germline (reference sequence). V lost 8 bases and J lost 3; bases outside the gene matches: 9. The length of the CDR3 is 14 residues.

Comments on this clonotype: This may arise from a read error, as a much more abundant clone is one base away. This chain joins TRBV28 and TRBJ2-5, with D possibly TRBD2 on 6 matching bases. Germline CDR1 and CDR2: MDHEN and SYDVKM. V was trimmed by 5 bases and J by 5 bases, leaving 15 bases between them. This CDR3 spans 14 amino acids. This CDR3 is CASSKAAGRETQYF. CDR3 sequence (DNA): TGTGCCAGCAGTAAGGCGGCAGGGAGGGAGACCCAGTACTTC.

A note on this clonotype: Since a much larger clone is just one base distant, this may be a read error. V is TRBV3-1 and J is TRBJ1-3; 7 bases fit TRBD1. CDR1 LGHDT and CDR2 YNNKEL come from the germline V gene (reference sequence). This CDR3 has 14 amino acids. The CDR3 nucleotides read TGTGCCAACAGCCAAGACAGGGCTGGAAACACCATATATTTT. This translates into CANSQDRAGNTIYF. Full variable domain (remainder filled in from reference TRBV3-1 and TRBJ1-3): DTAVSQTPKYLVTQMGNDKSIKCEQNLGHDTMYWYKQDSKKFLKIMFSYNNKELIINETVPNRFSPKSPDKAHLNLHINSLELGDSAVYFCANSQDRAGNTIYFGEGSWLTVV.

The chain joins TRBV20-1 to TRBJ2-5, with D unresolved. The CDR3 has 16 amino acids. Per the germline V gene, CDR1 is DFQATT and CDR2 is SNEGSKA (reference sequence). With 0 bases removed from V and 4 bases from J, the gap between germline ends came to 18 bases. DNA for the CDR3: TGCAGTGCTAGAGATGGGCACGCGCCGACGGGAGAGACCCAGTACTTC. It encodes CSARDGHAPTGETQYF.

As regards this clonotype: Being one base from a much bigger clone, this may be a read error. This chain links TRBV4-1 with TRBJ2-5, with 10 bases lining up with TRBD1. Looked up from germline, CDR1 is MGHRA and CDR2 is YSYEKL. The CDR3 sequence is 16 residues long. After removal of 1 base from V and 5 bases from J, the junction contained 7 bases not matched to a gene. CDR3 coding DNA: TGCGCCAGCAGCCAAGGATTGGACAGGGGGGTGGAGACCCAGTACTTC. This gives the protein CASSQGLDRGVETQYF.

CDR3 in amino acids: CASSLPSGSVSYNEQFF. In nucleotides, the CDR3 is TGCGCCAGCAGCTTGCCTAGCGGGAGTGTCTCCTACAATGAGCAGTTCTTC. The J gene is TRBJ2-1, the V gene TRBV5-1; 10 bases align to TRBD2. After removal of 1 base from V and 0 bases from J, the junction contained 4 bases not matched to a gene. The CDR3 has 17 amino acids. The germline gives CDR1 SGHRS, CDR2 YFSETQ.

This clonotype showed up many times. The chain employs TRBV28 and TRBJ2-7, with TRBD1 matching over 11 bases. The CDR3 spans 17 residues. Per the germline V gene, CDR1 is MDHEN and CDR2 is SYDVKM. V was pared by 4 bases and J by 3 bases, with 11 bases of the junction left unmatched. In DNA, the CDR3 is TGTGCCAGCAGTTCCAGTGTAACGGGACAGGGGGTCTACGAGCAGTACTTC. It is translated as CASSSSVTGQGVYEQYF.

This clonotype showed up just a few times. The chain carries TRBV20-1 and TRBJ2-2, with TRBD2 identical over 8 bases. The CDR3 runs to 17 residues. J lost 3 bases, V lost 6 bases, and 15 bases had no gene match. Germline lookup yields CDR1 DFQATT and CDR2 SNEGSKA (reference sequence). CDR3 bases: TGCAGTGCGAGAAAGGGACTAGAGGGAGGAGACACCGGGGAGCTGTTTTTT. Translation gives CSARKGLEGGDTGELFF.

In this sample, this clonotype turned up many times. The V call is TRBV28, the J call TRBJ2-7; TRBD2 matches at 8 bases. CDR1 and CDR2 (germline): MDHEN, SYDVKM. The CDR3 length is 14 residues. Trimming at V came to 6 bases and at J to 3 bases, leaving 7 bases not matched to a gene. The CDR3 DNA sequence: TGTGCCAGCAGACCGGGGGGGATGGGCTACGAGCAGTACTTC. Its protein product is CASRPGGMGYEQYF.

This clonotype was picked up a small number of times. This chain joins TRBV28 and TRBJ1-3; tentative D call: TRBD1 (6 bases). The CDR3 sequence is 16 residues long. Germline assignment: CDR1 MDHEN and CDR2 SYDVKM. Trimming shortened V by 3 bases and J by 3 bases, and 15 bases separated the two germline ends. The CDR3, as DNA: TGTGCCAGCAGTTTTCAGGGGACTTCGCGTGGAAACACCATATATTTT. Protein product: CASSFQGTSRGNTIYF.